This T cell receptor (beta chain) was found in a study of T cells in tumors after PD-1 blockade. Study in general: Each patient got pembrolizumab 200 mg every 3 weeks or cemiplimab 350 mg every 2 weeks. Blood samples averaged around 100,000 templates (range roughly 24,679-270,000) and fewer than 45,000 unique clonotypes.

Whole-study findings and limits: Peripheral recruitment is suggested, as some novel exhausted tumor clones were in pre-treatment blood.

The length of the CDR3 is 13 residues. Trimming shortened V by 1 base and J by 8 bases, and 11 bases separated the two germline ends. In germline, CDR1 is SGHTA, CDR2 FQGNSA. Measured with immunoSEQ multiplex PCR; TCRdb has only the in-frame clones, and not every one. There are approximately 6,000 clones in the sample; about four fifths occur only once, and about 50% lies in the top ten. This clone was seen only once. The antigen remains unidentified. This rearrangement joins TRBV7-2 to TRBJ1-2; D unclear. The receptor was derived from a human donor with advanced basal cell or squamous cell carcinoma (not recorded which). The sample here was PBMCs, taken after anti-PD-1 therapy. The CDR3 nucleotides are TGTGCCAGCAGCTTAGGGGCGTTGAGGGGCTACACCTTC. Residues: CASSLGALRGYTF.